This record concerns one TCR beta chain sequence. The sample originates from a study of technical replicates of blood from a few donors. Using immunoSEQ multiplex PCR, the repertoire was profiled, and TCRdb retains in-frame clones only, with some absent. This repertoire shows over 55,000 clones, approximately 96% found once; its top ten account for around 0.2%. The CDR3 spans 13 residues. Germline V lookup: CDR1 WSHSY, CDR2 SAAADI. The V end lost 6 bases, the J end lost 0 bases, and 6 bases lay between the germline ends. The sample comprised T cells isolated from PBMCs. The chain carries TRBV10-2 and TRBJ1-5; D is unclear. The TCR sequence derives from a human donor in good health. The CDR3, as DNA: TGCGCCAGCAGACGGTTTAGCAATCAGCCCCAGCATTTT. Translating gives CASRRFSNQPQHF.